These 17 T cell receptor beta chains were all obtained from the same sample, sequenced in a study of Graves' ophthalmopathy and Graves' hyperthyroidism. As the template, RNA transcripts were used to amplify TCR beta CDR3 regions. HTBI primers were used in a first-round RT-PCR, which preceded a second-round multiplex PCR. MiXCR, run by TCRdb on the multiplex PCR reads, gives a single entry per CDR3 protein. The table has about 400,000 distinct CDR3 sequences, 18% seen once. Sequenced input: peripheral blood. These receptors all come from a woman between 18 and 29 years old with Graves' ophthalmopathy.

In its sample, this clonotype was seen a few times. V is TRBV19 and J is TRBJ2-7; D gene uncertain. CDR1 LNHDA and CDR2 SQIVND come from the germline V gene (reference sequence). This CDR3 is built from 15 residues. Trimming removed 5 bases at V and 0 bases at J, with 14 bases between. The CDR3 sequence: CASSPLRSSSYEQYF. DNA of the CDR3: TGTGCCAGTAGTCCCCTTCGATCTTCCTCCTACGAGCAGTACTTC.

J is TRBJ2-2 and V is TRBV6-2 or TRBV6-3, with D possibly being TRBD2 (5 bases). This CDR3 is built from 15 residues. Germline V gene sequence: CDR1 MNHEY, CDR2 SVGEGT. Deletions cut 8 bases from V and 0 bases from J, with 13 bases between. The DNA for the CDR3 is TGTGCCAGCTCTAAGGACTGGCCGAACACCGGGGAGCTGTTTTTT. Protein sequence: CASSKDWPNTGELFF.

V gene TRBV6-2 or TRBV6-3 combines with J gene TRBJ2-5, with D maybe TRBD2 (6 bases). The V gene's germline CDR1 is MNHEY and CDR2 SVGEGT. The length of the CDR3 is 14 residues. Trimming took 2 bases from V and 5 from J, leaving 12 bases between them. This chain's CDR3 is CASSYGGPLETQYF. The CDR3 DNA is TGTGCCAGCAGTTACGGAGGGCCCTTGGAGACCCAGTACTTC.

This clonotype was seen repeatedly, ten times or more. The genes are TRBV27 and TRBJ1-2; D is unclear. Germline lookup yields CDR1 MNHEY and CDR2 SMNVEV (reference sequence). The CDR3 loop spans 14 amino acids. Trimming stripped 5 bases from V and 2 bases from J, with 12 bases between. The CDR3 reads CASSGRNQNYGYTF. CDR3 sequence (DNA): TGTGCCAGCAGTGGACGTAACCAAAACTATGGCTACACCTTC.

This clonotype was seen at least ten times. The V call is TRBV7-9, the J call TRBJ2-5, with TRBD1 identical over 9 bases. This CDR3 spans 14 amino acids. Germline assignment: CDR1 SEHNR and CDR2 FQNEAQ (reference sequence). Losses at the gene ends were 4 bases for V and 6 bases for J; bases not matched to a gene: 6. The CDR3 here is CASSWGQGGQTQYF. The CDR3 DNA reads TGTGCCAGCAGCTGGGGACAGGGAGGCCAGACCCAGTACTTC.

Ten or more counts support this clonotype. The CDR3 nucleotides read TGTGCCAGCATCCTGTGGAGGATAGCGGAGACTGAAGCTTTCTTT. As protein: CASILWRIAETEAFF. This chain uses TRBV6-1 with TRBJ1-1; D not resolved. The CDR3 loop spans 15 amino acids. The germline gives CDR1 MNHNS, CDR2 SASEGT. With 7 bases removed from V and 5 bases from J, the gap between germline ends came to 20 bases.

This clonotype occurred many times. The CDR3 reads CASSLVAGEQETQYF. DNA for the CDR3: TGTGCCAGCAGCTTAGTTGCGGGGGAACAAGAGACCCAGTACTTC. The chain carries TRBV11-2 and TRBJ2-5; 7 bases match TRBD2. Germline V gives CDR1 SGHAT, CDR2 FQNNGV. V lost 1 base, J lost 2 bases, and 4 bases stayed unmatched. The CDR3 has 15 residues.

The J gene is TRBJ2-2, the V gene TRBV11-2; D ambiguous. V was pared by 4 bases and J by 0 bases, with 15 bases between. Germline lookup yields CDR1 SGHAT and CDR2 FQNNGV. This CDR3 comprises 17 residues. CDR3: CASSSSWWPSNTGELFF. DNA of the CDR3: TGTGCCAGCAGCTCCAGCTGGTGGCCCTCGAACACCGGGGAGCTGTTTTTT.

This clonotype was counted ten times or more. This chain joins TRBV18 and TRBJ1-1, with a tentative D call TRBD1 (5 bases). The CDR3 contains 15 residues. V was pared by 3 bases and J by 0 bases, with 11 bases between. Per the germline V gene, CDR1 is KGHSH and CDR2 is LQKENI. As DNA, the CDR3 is TGTGCCAGCTCACCGTCGGGACCGATGAACACTGAAGCTTTCTTT. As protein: CASSPSGPMNTEAFF.

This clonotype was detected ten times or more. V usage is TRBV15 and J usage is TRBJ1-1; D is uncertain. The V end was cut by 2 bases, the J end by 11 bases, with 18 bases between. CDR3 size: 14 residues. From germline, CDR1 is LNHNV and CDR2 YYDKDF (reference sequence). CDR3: CATSRRERALGAFF. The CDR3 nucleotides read TGTGCCACCAGCAGACGAGAACGGGCCTTAGGGGCTTTCTTT.

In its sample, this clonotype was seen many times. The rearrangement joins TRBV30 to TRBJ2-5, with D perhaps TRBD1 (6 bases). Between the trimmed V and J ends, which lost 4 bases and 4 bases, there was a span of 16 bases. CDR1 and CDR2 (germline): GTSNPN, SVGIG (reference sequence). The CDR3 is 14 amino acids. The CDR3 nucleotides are TGTGCCTGGACGGGACACCGGGCCGGAGAGACCCAGTACTTC. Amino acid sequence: CAWTGHRAGETQYF. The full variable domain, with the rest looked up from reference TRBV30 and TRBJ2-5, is SQTIHQWPATLVQPVGSPLSLECTVEGTSNPNLYWYRQAAGRGLQLLFYSVGIGQISSEVPQNLSASRPQDRQFILSSKKLLLSDSGFYLCAWTGHRAGETQYFGPGTRLLVL.

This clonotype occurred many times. The CDR3 spells CSARGGQGMIGRTQYF. The CDR3 DNA is TGCAGTGCCCGAGGAGGACAGGGGATGATCGGGCGGACCCAGTACTTC. The V call is TRBV20-1, the J call TRBJ2-5; 9 bases line up with TRBD1. Looked up from germline, CDR1 is DFQATT and CDR2 is SNEGSKA (reference sequence). Unmatched junction bases numbered 18, after V lost 6 bases and J lost 7 bases. This CDR3 has 16 residues.

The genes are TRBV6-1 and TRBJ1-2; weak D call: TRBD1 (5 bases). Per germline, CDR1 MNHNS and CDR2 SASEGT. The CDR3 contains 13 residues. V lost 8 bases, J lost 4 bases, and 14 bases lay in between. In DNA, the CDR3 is TGTGCCAGCGGGGGTACACCGTTCTATGGCTACACCTTC. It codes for CASGGTPFYGYTF.

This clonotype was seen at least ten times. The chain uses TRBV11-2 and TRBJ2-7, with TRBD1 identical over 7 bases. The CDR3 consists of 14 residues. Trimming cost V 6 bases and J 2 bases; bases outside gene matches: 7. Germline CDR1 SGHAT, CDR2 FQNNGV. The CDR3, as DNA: TGTGCCAGCAGGCCACAGGGGACCCCCTACGAGCAGTACTTC. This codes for CASRPQGTPYEQYF.

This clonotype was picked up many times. The CDR3 spells CASSPRGLLLVEQYF. CDR3 sequence (DNA): TGTGCCAGCAGTCCAAGGGGACTGCTGCTGGTGGAGCAGTACTTC. The gene calls are TRBV6-2 or TRBV6-3 and TRBJ2-7; a weak D match, TRBD2 (6 bases). Germline CDR1 and CDR2: MNHEY and SVGEGT. Deletions cut 5 bases from V and 7 bases from J, with 21 bases between. The CDR3 spans 15 residues.

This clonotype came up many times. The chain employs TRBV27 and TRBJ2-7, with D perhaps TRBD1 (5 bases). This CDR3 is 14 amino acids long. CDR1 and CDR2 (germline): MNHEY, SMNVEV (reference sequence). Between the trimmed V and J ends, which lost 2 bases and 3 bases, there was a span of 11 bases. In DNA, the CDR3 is TGTGCCAGCAGTTTAAAGGACATAAACTACGAGCAGTACTTC. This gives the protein CASSLKDINYEQYF.

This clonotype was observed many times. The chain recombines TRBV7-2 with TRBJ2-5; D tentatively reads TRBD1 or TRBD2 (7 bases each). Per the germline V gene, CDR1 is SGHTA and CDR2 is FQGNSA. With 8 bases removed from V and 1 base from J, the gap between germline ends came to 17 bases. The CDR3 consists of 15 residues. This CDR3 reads CASRFRGGGQETQYF. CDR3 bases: TGTGCCAGCCGGTTCAGGGGGGGGGGCCAAGAGACCCAGTACTTC.